The T cell receptor (beta chain) described here comes from a study of CD8 T cells in Susac syndrome. Random hexamers served to reverse transcribe roughly 0.5 to 1 ug RNA. The immunoSEQ assay covered 54 Vbeta and 13 Jbeta segments for CDR3. TCRdb re-called the immunoSEQ multiplex PCR reads through MiXCR, storing one row per CDR3 protein. Of about 190,000 distinct CDR3 sequences in the sample, over 85% were seen once. The authors sequenced TCR beta from blood CD8+ and CD4+ T cells. This TCR came from a human donor in good health. The sample comprised CD4+ T cells from PBMCs.

CDR3 bases: TGTGCCAGCAGCCAAGATGGCAGCGGGGGGGCCTGGGAGACCCAGTACTTC. It yields the protein CASSQDGSGGAWETQYF. The chain carries TRBV3-1 and TRBJ2-5, with TRBD2 matching over 10 bases. After removal of 0 bases from V and 5 bases from J, the junction contained 9 bases not matched to a gene. Looked up from germline, CDR1 is LGHDT and CDR2 is YNNKEL (reference sequence). The CDR3 loop spans 17 amino acids.